Included here is one T cell receptor (beta chain) sequence, with context. Germline V lookup: CDR1 MNHEY, CDR2 SMNVEV (reference sequence). The CDR3 is 16 residues long. Trimming took 5 bases from V and 4 from J, leaving 21 bases between them. The naive CD8 population came from CD45RO-negative cells selected for CCR7, without terminally differentiated effector memory CD45RA+ cells. Investigators spread the genomic DNA of each subset evenly over several immunoSEQ plates. Sequencing was performed with immunoSEQ multiplex PCR; in TCRdb, only in-frame clones are kept and a portion is missing. The sample has about 800,000 clones, 96% seen once; the top ten hold less than 0.25%. These data originate in a study of shared clonotypes between healthy human individuals.

This TCR derives from a man in his thirties or forties in good health. Sequences were obtained from naive CD8+ T cells sorted from blood. This sequence joins TRBV27 and TRBJ2-7, with a tentative D call TRBD2 (5 bases). Here the CDR3 DNA reads TGTGCCAGCAGTCCCGGTGGACTTTCTCCCGGGTACGAGCAGTACTTC. Protein product: CASSPGGLSPGYEQYF.